The clone carrying this T cell receptor beta chain turned up a few times. The target antigen is unknown. The V end lost 2 bases, the J end lost 7 bases, and 10 bases lay between the germline ends. The V gene's germline CDR1 is SGDLS and CDR2 YYNGEE. The CDR3 spans 13 residues. These data belong to a study of T-cell reconstitution after alpha-beta-depleted transplantation in children. Unique molecular identifiers tagged the TCRbeta library. In TCRdb, the PCR reads were re-called with MiXCR into one record per CDR3 protein. Of 750,000 to 950,000 distinct CDR3 sequences listed, roughly 15% are singletons. Broader study findings: Diversity and T-cell counts at one year after transplant derived mostly from new T cells.

This TCR was sampled from a male patient between 5 and 17 years old who had a stem cell transplant for acute lymphoblastic leukemia, so the T cells may come from the graft donor. The chain combines TRBV9 with TRBJ2-1, with D possibly being TRBD2 (6 bases). Material: PBMCs, mostly from graft donor cells, obtained 360 days after TCRalphabeta/CD19-depleted stem cell transplant. The CDR3 spells CASSVRRENEQFF. Here the CDR3 DNA reads TGTGCCAGCAGCGTGAGACGGGAGAATGAGCAGTTCTTC.